The next 27 T cell receptor beta chains were all read from a single sample in a study of chemoradiotherapy in HPV16-positive cancers. Produced via immunoSEQ multiplex PCR; TCRdb's table is partial and in-frame only. The sample lists 10,000 to 15,000 clones; roughly four fifths were seen once. Sampling was performed from a patient who underwent chemoradiotherapy. All receptors come from a human donor with HPV-associated anogenital cancer.

V and J are TRBV4-1 and TRBJ1-2; D ambiguous. The V and J ends lost 0 bases and 4 bases respectively, with 12 bases between them. From germline, CDR1 is MGHRA and CDR2 YSYEKL. This CDR3 region has 15 residues. The CDR3 DNA reads as TGCGCCAGCAGCCAAGAAGTAGCACAGTTCTATGGCTACACCTTC. It specifies CASSQEVAQFYGYTF.

The V call is TRBV19, the J call TRBJ2-7; tentatively, D is TRBD1 (5 bases). Trimming took off 4 bases at V and 2 bases at J, with 15 bases between the two ends. This CDR3 is 15 amino acids long. Germline assignment: CDR1 LNHDA and CDR2 SQIVND (reference sequence). CDR3 DNA: TGTGCCAGTAGTACCATGGCACAGGTAGCCTACGAGCAGTACTTC. Translating it yields CASSTMAQVAYEQYF.

V is TRBV28 and J is TRBJ1-2, with a possible D match to TRBD1 (6 bases). With 7 bases removed from V and 7 bases from J, the gap between germline ends came to 16 bases. This CDR3 is 13 amino acids long. Germline lookup yields CDR1 MDHEN and CDR2 SYDVKM. CDR3 protein: CASTPTQGGGYTF. CDR3 nucleotide sequence: TGTGCCAGCACCCCAACACAGGGAGGTGGCTACACCTTC.

A single count supports this clone. V gene TRBV7-9 combines with J gene TRBJ1-3; D not resolved. Germline V CDR1 and CDR2: SEHNR, FQNEAQ (reference sequence). Trimming cost V 3 bases and J 0 bases, with 9 bases left between them. The CDR3 is made up of 15 amino acids. This CDR3 is CASSFGSGSGNTIYF. The CDR3, as DNA: TGTGCCAGCAGCTTCGGATCGGGCTCTGGAAACACCATATATTTT.

J is TRBJ2-7 and V is TRBV5-4; D call uncertain. CDR1 is SGHNT, CDR2 YYREEE, per germline (reference sequence). V lost 4 bases, J lost 2 bases, and 19 bases lay in between. CDR3 length equals 16 residues. CDR3 nucleotide sequence: TGTGCCAGCAGCACCGACTCCCTCGCCCCTACCTACGAGCAGTACTTC. It specifies CASSTDSLAPTYEQYF.

The chain recombines TRBV7-6 with TRBJ2-3; D ambiguous. This CDR3 contains 13 residues. V was shortened by 6 bases and J by 5 bases, with 12 bases between the two germline ends. Germline V gene sequence: CDR1 SGHVS, CDR2 FNYEAQ. The CDR3 coding sequence is TGTGCCAGCAGGCACACCGCAGGAGATACGCAGTATTTT. Its protein is CASRHTAGDTQYF.

The rearrangement links TRBV2 to TRBJ2-3; 8 bases match TRBD1. V shed 6 bases and J 5 bases; nucleotides not matched to a gene: 4. Germline V gives CDR1 SNHLY, CDR2 FYNNEI. This CDR3 contains 13 residues. CDR3 in amino acids: CASSSDRGDTQYF. The DNA of the CDR3 is TGTGCCAGCAGCTCCGACAGGGGAGATACGCAGTATTTT.

J is TRBJ1-2 and V is TRBV13; no definite D call. The CDR3 length is 15 residues. Germline lookup yields CDR1 PRHDT and CDR2 FYEKMQ (reference sequence). Trimming shortened V by 5 bases and J by 4 bases, and 17 bases separated the two germline ends. DNA for the CDR3: TGTGCCAGCAGCCCCAATGGGGAGATGGGCTATGGCTACACCTTC. Protein: CASSPNGEMGYGYTF.

The chain couples TRBV19 to TRBJ1-1, with a weak D call TRBD1 (5 bases). Per germline, CDR1 LNHDA and CDR2 SQIVND (reference sequence). Trimming took off 5 bases at V and 1 base at J, with 17 bases between the two ends. This CDR3 is built from 16 residues. The CDR3 nucleotides are TGTGCCAGTAGTGCGCCCGATGGGGCACCGAACACTGAAGCTTTCTTT. Its protein product is CASSAPDGAPNTEAFF.

V and J are TRBV9 and TRBJ2-1; 7 bases map to TRBD2. The CDR3 length is 15 residues. V lost 0 bases, J lost 5 bases, and 5 bases stayed unmatched. Germline V CDR1 and CDR2: SGDLS, YYNGEE. Here the CDR3 reads CASSVEASGNNEQFF. CDR3 coding DNA: TGTGCCAGCAGCGTAGAGGCTAGCGGTAACAATGAGCAGTTCTTC. The whole variable domain, remainder taken from reference TRBV9 and TRBJ2-1, is DSGVTQTPKHLITATGQRVTLRCSPRSGDLSVYWYQQSLDQGLQFLIQYYNGEERAKGNILERFSAQQFPDLHSELNLSSLELGDSALYFCASSVEASGNNEQFFGPGTRLTVL.

The chain is built from TRBV27 and TRBJ1-2, with 7 bases identical to TRBD1. CDR1 and CDR2 (germline): MNHEY, SMNVEV (reference sequence). Trimming took 8 bases from V and 0 from J; bases not matched to a gene: 9. There are 15 residues in the CDR3. The CDR3 DNA reads as TGTGCCAGCGGATCCCGGACAGGTCCTAACTATGGCTACACCTTC. It codes for CASGSRTGPNYGYTF.

This clone has a handful of counts. V and J are TRBV2 and TRBJ2-2; D call uncertain. The V gene lost 7 bases and the J gene lost 4 bases, with 4 bases spanning the gap. The CDR3 has 11 amino acids. In germline, CDR1 is SNHLY, CDR2 FYNNEI. This CDR3 is CASTGTGELFF. Written as DNA, the CDR3 is TGTGCCAGCACAGGCACCGGGGAGCTGTTTTTT.

This clone was detected only a few times. The chain joins TRBV14 to TRBJ2-1; the D gene is possibly TRBD1 (5 bases). Germline V gene lookup returns CDR1 SGHDN and CDR2 FVKESK. This CDR3 has 13 residues. The V end lost 1 base, the J end lost 6 bases, and 7 bases lay between the germline ends. CDR3 sequence (DNA): TGTGCCAGCAGCCAAGGACAGATCAATGAGCAGTTCTTC. Translating gives CASSQGQINEQFF.

This clone occurred a few times. The chain joins TRBV30 to TRBJ1-2; D might be TRBD1 (5 bases). This CDR3 region has 13 residues. V was shortened by 4 bases and J by 7 bases, with 16 bases between the two germline ends. CDR1 is GTSNPN and CDR2 is SVGIG in the germline V gene (reference sequence). CDR3 residues: CAWTLPGAGGYTF. The CDR3 nucleotides are TGTGCCTGGACCTTACCCGGGGCGGGTGGCTACACCTTC.

The rearrangement links TRBV27 to TRBJ2-1, with TRBD2 matching over 11 bases. CDR1 and CDR2 (germline): MNHEY, SMNVEV (reference sequence). This CDR3 is 16 amino acids long. Trimming at V came to 1 base and at J to 7 bases, leaving 6 bases not matched to a gene. The CDR3 DNA reads as TGTGCCAGCAGTTTATTTGTAGCGGGAGGGCGGAATGAGCAGTTCTTC. It specifies CASSLFVAGGRNEQFF.

CDR3 loop: CASTPGNIQYF. The DNA for the CDR3 is TGTGCCAGCACCCCCGGGAACATTCAGTACTTC. The rearrangement links TRBV6-5 to TRBJ2-4, with D hard to call. V was trimmed by 7 bases and J by 7 bases, leaving 8 bases between them. The length of the CDR3 is 11 residues. Per germline, CDR1 MNHEY and CDR2 SVGAGI.

The V gene is TRBV30, the J gene TRBJ2-2; no definite D call. Germline V gene data show CDR1 as GTSNPN and CDR2 as SVGIG (reference sequence). The CDR3 is made up of 14 amino acids. V lost 0 bases and J 7 bases, leaving 12 bases between the germline ends. CDR3 loop: CAWSVLTPDGELFF. Written as DNA, the CDR3 is TGTGCCTGGAGTGTATTAACTCCAGACGGGGAGCTGTTTTTT. The full variable domain, completed using reference TRBV30 and TRBJ2-2, is SQTIHQWPATLVQPVGSPLSLECTVEGTSNPNLYWYRQAAGRGLQLLFYSVGIGQISSEVPQNLSASRPQDRQFILSSKKLLLSDSGFYLCAWSVLTPDGELFFGEGSRLTVL.

J is TRBJ1-2 and V is TRBV10-1; the D gene is possibly TRBD1 (6 bases). The germline V gene encodes CDR1 WNHNN and CDR2 SYGVQD (reference sequence). V shed 6 bases and J shed 8 bases, with 16 bases lying between them. The CDR3 contains 13 residues. For the CDR3, the DNA is TGCGCCAGCAGCTTAAACAGGGATGGAGGCTACACCTTC. Encoded protein: CASSLNRDGGYTF.

The chain combines TRBV5-6 with TRBJ2-1; perhaps TRBD2 as D (5 bases). Germline CDR1 and CDR2: SGHDT and YYEEEE. The length of the CDR3 is 15 residues. V shed 4 bases and J shed 3 bases, with 14 bases lying between them. The CDR3 DNA sequence: TGTGCCAGCAGCGGAGGCGGCGTAAGCTACAATGAGCAGTTCTTC. It encodes CASSGGGVSYNEQFF.

The rearrangement links TRBV5-4 to TRBJ2-5, with 8 bases matching TRBD1. Germline CDR1 reads SGHNT; CDR2 reads YYREEE (reference sequence). The CDR3 extends over 16 amino acids. The V segment lost 3 bases and the J segment 2 bases; nucleotides outside the gene matches: 9. The CDR3 nucleotides are TGTGCCAGCAGCTCATCAGGGGGCACCTTTCAAGAGACCCAGTACTTC. This translates into CASSSSGGTFQETQYF.

Only one count was recorded for this clone. The chain employs TRBV5-1 and TRBJ2-3; TRBD2 matches 12 bases. The germline gives CDR1 SGHRS, CDR2 YFSETQ. With V trimmed by 4 bases and J by 4 bases, 4 bases remained unmatched. The CDR3 has 15 amino acids. The CDR3 reads CASSNPSGGADTQYF. CDR3 DNA sequence: TGCGCCAGCAGCAACCCTAGCGGGGGGGCAGATACGCAGTATTTT.

The V call is TRBV5-1, the J call TRBJ1-2; D remains ambiguous. CDR1 is SGHRS and CDR2 is YFSETQ in the germline V gene. This CDR3 comprises 13 residues. The V and J ends lost 8 bases and 7 bases respectively, with 18 bases between them. The CDR3 bases are TGCGCCAGAGGGCCCGATAAAGCGGGTGGCTACACCTTC. This codes for CARGPDKAGGYTF.

Here the CDR3 DNA reads TGCGCCAGCAGCCAAGACCATCCCTTAAACACTGAAGCTTTCTTT. Amino acids: CASSQDHPLNTEAFF. The V gene is TRBV4-1, the J gene TRBJ1-1; D not certain. V lost 0 bases and J lost 2, with 10 bases in between. Germline assignment: CDR1 MGHRA and CDR2 YSYEKL. This CDR3 spans 15 amino acids.

The chain couples TRBV19 to TRBJ2-3; TRBD2 matches at 7 bases. Germline trimming cut 0 bases from V and 1 base from J; bases unmatched to any gene: 4. The CDR3 has 16 residues. Germline V gene data show CDR1 as LNHDA and CDR2 as SQIVND (reference sequence). CDR3 bases: TGTGCCAGTAGTATAGAGGGCGGGGGAGGCACAGATACGCAGTATTTT. This translates into CASSIEGGGGTDTQYF.

V and J are TRBV6-5 and TRBJ1-3; D not certain. Germline V gene lookup returns CDR1 MNHEY and CDR2 SVGAGI. With 0 bases removed from V and 6 bases from J, the gap between germline ends came to 3 bases. CDR3 length equals 12 residues. The DNA for the CDR3 is TGTGCCAGCAGTTACTCCGAAAACACCATATATTTT. Translation: CASSYSENTIYF.

The chain recombines TRBV19 with TRBJ2-2, with 9 nucleotides matching TRBD1. The junction had 5 bases not matched to a gene; V was cut back by 0 bases and J by 6 bases. This CDR3 comprises 16 residues. CDR1 is LNHDA, CDR2 SQIVND, per germline (reference sequence). The CDR3 DNA reads as TGTGCCAGTAGTATAGAGATACAGGGGGCATCCGGGGAGCTGTTTTTT. It is translated as CASSIEIQGASGELFF.

The chain is built from TRBV28 and TRBJ1-1; perhaps TRBD1 as D (6 bases). V was cut by 5 bases and J by 6 bases, with 22 bases left in between. In germline, CDR1 is MDHEN, CDR2 SYDVKM. CDR3 length equals 16 residues. The CDR3 loop is CASSPHGRQGTAEAFF. DNA for the CDR3: TGTGCCAGCAGTCCACATGGGAGGCAGGGGACCGCTGAAGCTTTCTTT.